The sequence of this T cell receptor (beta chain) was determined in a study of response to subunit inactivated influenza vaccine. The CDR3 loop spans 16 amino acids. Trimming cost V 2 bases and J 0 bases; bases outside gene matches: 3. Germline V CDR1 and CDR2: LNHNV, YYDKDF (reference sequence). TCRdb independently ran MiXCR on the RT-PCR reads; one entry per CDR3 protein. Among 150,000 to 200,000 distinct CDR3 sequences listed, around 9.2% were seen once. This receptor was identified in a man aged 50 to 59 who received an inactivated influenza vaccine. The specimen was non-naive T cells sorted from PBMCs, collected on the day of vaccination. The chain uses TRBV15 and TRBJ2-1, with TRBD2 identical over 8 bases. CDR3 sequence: CATSRQLADSYNEQFF. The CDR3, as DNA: TGTGCCACCAGCAGACAACTAGCGGACTCCTACAATGAGCAGTTCTTC.